These 24 T cell receptor beta chains were sequenced from one sample in a study of blood T cell repertoires in COVID-19. Clones were sequenced by immunoSEQ multiplex PCR, and TCRdb holds only the in-frame ones, with some missing. The sample holds 70,000 to 80,000 clones, around 80% seen once. Sequencing input: peripheral blood. The receptors here all came from a woman of 80 years or more with acute or convalescent COVID-19.

The chain links TRBV5-1 to TRBJ2-7, with no clear D. The germline CDR1 and CDR2 sequences are SGHRS and YFSETQ. V lost 3 bases to trimming and J lost 3 bases, with 7 bases between them. The CDR3 length is 12 residues. CDR3: CASSSRFYEQYF. As DNA, the CDR3 is TGCGCCAGCAGCTCTAGATTCTACGAGCAGTACTTC.

V and J are TRBV11-2 and TRBJ2-7, with 9 bases matching TRBD2. The CDR3 extends over 14 amino acids. V gave up 4 bases and J gave up 3 bases; unmatched junction bases: 4. CDR1 is SGHAT, CDR2 FQNNGV, per germline. In nucleotides, the CDR3 is TGTGCCAGCAGCTCGAGGACTAGCGTCTACGAGCAGTACTTC. Residues: CASSSRTSVYEQYF.

This clone was found once. For the CDR3, the DNA is TGTGCCAGCAGCGCAGGGGGCATGAACACTGAAGCTTTCTTT. Its translation is CASSAGGMNTEAFF. The chain couples TRBV9 to TRBJ1-1; 8 bases map to TRBD1. Looked up from germline, CDR1 is SGDLS and CDR2 is YYNGEE. The CDR3 length is 14 residues. V was pared by 3 bases and J by 0 bases, with 1 base of the junction left unmatched. The variable domain in full, completed from reference TRBV9 and TRBJ1-1, reads DSGVTQTPKHLITATGQRVTLRCSPRSGDLSVYWYQQSLDQGLQFLIQYYNGEERAKGNILERFSAQQFPDLHSELNLSSLELGDSALYFCASSAGGMNTEAFFGQGTRLTVV.

The chain combines TRBV6-5 with TRBJ2-7, with D perhaps matching TRBD2 (6 bases). The CDR3 runs 15 residues. The V gene's germline CDR1 is MNHEY and CDR2 SVGAGI. The V end was cut by 2 bases, the J end by 1 base, with 12 bases between. The CDR3 DNA reads TGTGCCAGCAGTTACGGAGGGACCGGTTCCTACGAGCAGTACTTC. The encoded protein is CASSYGGTGSYEQYF.

This clone was detected only a few times. The chain combines TRBV20-1 with TRBJ2-7; the D gene is possibly TRBD2 (5 bases). Trimming took off 3 bases at V and 3 bases at J, with 9 bases between the two ends. The CDR3 loop spans 12 amino acids. The V gene's germline CDR1 is DFQATT and CDR2 SNEGSKA (reference sequence). The CDR3 nucleotides read TGCAGTGCTAGTCGGACTGGCTACGAGCAGTACTTC. Protein product: CSASRTGYEQYF.

This clone was observed a single time. The chain's CDR3 is CASSEGVARRYVEQYF. The DNA for the CDR3 is TGTGCCAGCAGTGAAGGGGTGGCGCGGCGTTATGTCGAGCAGTACTTC. This chain uses TRBV6-1 with TRBJ2-7, with unresolved D. The V end was cut by 1 base, the J end by 6 bases, with 19 bases between. The CDR3 sequence is 16 residues long. In germline, CDR1 is MNHNS, CDR2 SASEGT.

The V call is TRBV6-6, the J call TRBJ1-1; 9 nucleotides match TRBD1. Germline CDR1 reads MNHNY; CDR2 reads SVGAGI (reference sequence). V trimming: 7 bases; J trimming: 3 bases; junction bases outside the gene matches: 12. The CDR3 is 16 residues long. Here the CDR3 DNA reads TGTGCCAGCACCAAGAACCGTGACAGGGGGGACACTGAAGCTTTCTTT. Translation gives CASTKNRDRGDTEAFF.

The V gene is TRBV27, the J gene TRBJ2-1; weak D call: TRBD2 (5 bases). The CDR3 extends over 12 amino acids. Trimming took off 7 bases at V and 9 bases at J, with 13 bases between the two ends. Per the germline V gene, CDR1 is MNHEY and CDR2 is SMNVEV (reference sequence). The CDR3 loop is CASTRGSSEQFF. The CDR3 nucleotides are TGTGCCAGCACCAGAGGGAGTAGTGAGCAGTTCTTC.

In this sample, this clone turned up once. The genes are TRBV27 and TRBJ2-1, with TRBD2 matching over 12 bases. Germline V gene lookup returns CDR1 MNHEY and CDR2 SMNVEV (reference sequence). Trimming cost V 0 bases and J 8 bases; bases outside gene matches: 11. CDR3 length: 18 amino acids. CDR3 nucleotides: TGTGCCAGCAGTTTATCGGCGGCTAGCGGGAGGGTTCGTGATGAGCAGTTCTTC. This gives the protein CASSLSAASGRVRDEQFF.

The gene calls are TRBV7-2 and TRBJ2-5; 8 nucleotides agree with TRBD1. V was clipped by 1 base and J by 6 bases; unmatched bases: 13. Germline V gives CDR1 SGHTA, CDR2 FQGNSA. The CDR3 is 17 amino acids. The CDR3 reads CASSLEFGRGRLKTQYF. In DNA, the CDR3 is TGTGCCAGCAGCTTAGAGTTCGGCAGGGGGCGCCTGAAGACCCAGTACTTC.

V and J are TRBV30 and TRBJ2-3; 10 nucleotides match TRBD2. The CDR3 runs 16 residues. Germline CDR1 reads GTSNPN; CDR2 reads SVGIG (reference sequence). V was clipped by 2 bases and J by 7 bases; unmatched bases: 12. The CDR3 protein is CAWSPVGLARFYTQYF. The CDR3 nucleotides read TGTGCCTGGAGTCCAGTGGGACTAGCGAGATTTTATACGCAGTATTTT.

This sequence joins TRBV14 and TRBJ2-1; TRBD2 matches 12 bases. The CDR3 covers 17 residues. Germline V gene sequence: CDR1 SGHDN, CDR2 FVKESK. J was trimmed by 6 bases and V by 3 bases; bases with no gene match: 9. The CDR3: CASSQASGRAELNEQFF. CDR3 DNA: TGTGCCAGCAGCCAGGCTAGCGGGAGGGCCGAGCTCAATGAGCAGTTCTTC.

This sequence joins TRBV6-2 or TRBV6-3 and TRBJ2-1; tentative D call: TRBD1 (5 bases). CDR3 size: 14 residues. Germline assignment: CDR1 MNHEY and CDR2 SVGEGT. V was clipped by 2 bases and J by 15 bases, with 20 bases between them. The chain's CDR3 is CASSYPGSYRNLFF. The CDR3 DNA follows: TGTGCCAGCAGTTACCCCGGATCCTACAGGAATTTGTTCTTC.

The chain carries TRBV7-9 and TRBJ1-6, with D possibly TRBD1 on 5 matching bases. The length of the CDR3 is 16 residues. V lost 5 bases and J lost 6, with 17 bases in between. In germline, CDR1 is SEHNR, CDR2 FQNEAQ (reference sequence). The CDR3 DNA sequence: TGTGCCAGCAGCCCTGCCGGGGGGGAAGGTAATTCACCCCTCCACTTT. It translates to CASSPAGGEGNSPLHF.

The CDR3 bases are TGTGCCAGCAGTAAGACTAGCGGGACAAGGTATTTT. It encodes CASSKTSGTRYF. The gene calls are TRBV12-3 or TRBV12-4 and TRBJ2-3; TRBD2 aligns across 11 bases. With 5 bases clipped from V and 14 bases from J, the junction kept 6 bases outside the gene matches. This CDR3 comprises 12 residues.

DNA of the CDR3: TGCAGCGTTCAAGGGGTAGCGGGAGGGTGGGAGCAGTTCTTC. Protein product: CSVQGVAGGWEQFF. The J gene is TRBJ2-1, the V gene TRBV29-1, with 11 bases that match TRBD2. Germline CDR1 and CDR2: SQVTM and ANQGSEA. CDR3 length equals 14 residues. V lost 5 bases and J lost 10; bases outside the gene matches: 10.

The rearrangement joins TRBV6-5 to TRBJ1-6; TRBD1 matches 8 bases. The CDR3 contains 14 residues. Germline assignment: CDR1 MNHEY and CDR2 SVGAGI. The V segment lost 8 bases and the J segment 7 bases; nucleotides outside the gene matches: 7. The chain's CDR3 is CASAGQGGNSPLHF. The CDR3 bases are TGTGCCAGCGCCGGACAGGGTGGCAATTCACCCCTCCACTTT.

This clone has a count of ten or more. The chain joins TRBV6-5 to TRBJ2-2, with TRBD2 as a possible D gene (6 bases). CDR3 size: 16 residues. Germline V CDR1 and CDR2: MNHEY, SVGAGI. V was trimmed by 0 bases and J by 6 bases, leaving 14 bases between them. The CDR3 reads CASSYSRERAAGELFF. The CDR3 DNA is TGTGCCAGCAGTTACTCTCGGGAGAGGGCCGCCGGGGAGCTGTTTTTT.

The chain has TRBV6-5 and TRBJ2-5; tentative D call: TRBD1 (5 bases). This CDR3 region has 11 residues. V lost 7 bases to trimming and J lost 5 bases, with 8 bases between them. Germline CDR1 reads MNHEY; CDR2 reads SVGAGI. The CDR3 spells CASTSGETQYF. As DNA, the CDR3 is TGTGCCAGCACCTCAGGGGAGACCCAGTACTTC.

This chain links TRBV6-4 with TRBJ1-2; 9 bases align to TRBD1. Germline CDR1 and CDR2: MRHNA and SNTAGT. Trimming took 6 bases from V and 3 from J; bases not matched to a gene: 5. CDR3 size: 14 residues. CDR3 sequence reads: CASRRTGDHYGYTF. The CDR3 DNA follows: TGTGCCAGCAGACGGACAGGGGATCACTATGGCTACACCTTC.

The rearrangement uses TRBV19 and TRBJ1-5, with 9 bases lining up with TRBD1. Germline-derived CDR1 and CDR2 are LNHDA and SQIVND (reference sequence). Trimming took 4 bases from V and 0 from J; bases not matched to a gene: 10. CDR3 size: 18 residues. The CDR3 DNA sequence: TGTGCCAGTAGTAAGACAGGGGGGACCCCGTATAGCAATCAGCCCCAGCATTTT. This translates into CASSKTGGTPYSNQPQHF.

The rearrangement joins TRBV6-1 to TRBJ2-2, with D unclear. Per the germline V gene, CDR1 is MNHNS and CDR2 is SASEGT. The CDR3 length is 16 residues. The V end lost 1 base, the J end lost 4 bases, and 13 bases lay between the germline ends. Here the CDR3 DNA reads TGTGCCAGCAGTGAAGAAGGTATCTGGGCCACCGGGGAGCTGTTTTTT. It codes for CASSEEGIWATGELFF.

This clone appeared a few times. This rearrangement joins TRBV7-3 to TRBJ1-1; 7 positions match TRBD1. The CDR3 extends over 14 amino acids. CDR1 is SGHTA, CDR2 FQGTGA, per germline. V lost 1 base and J lost 4; bases outside the gene matches: 3. This CDR3 is CASSLRAGGTEAFF. The CDR3, as DNA: TGTGCCAGCAGCTTAAGGGCAGGGGGCACTGAAGCTTTCTTT.

This sequence joins TRBV12-2 and TRBJ2-7; the D call in the table, TRBD2, was not verified against the DNA. TRBV12-2 is deemed a pseudogene. The CDR3 has 17 residues. CDR3 protein: CASRFSQKLAGSYEQYF. The CDR3, as DNA: TGTGCAAGTCGCTTTTCCCAAAAACTAGCGGGGAGCTACGAGCAGTACTTC.